Included here is one T cell receptor (beta chain) sequence, with context. Its antigen is unidentified. CDR1 is MDHEN, CDR2 SYDVKM, per germline. This CDR3 is built from 15 residues. This sample was included in a study of monozygotic twins with inflammatory bowel disease. Study-level results: Among the T cells, different subtypes could not be distinguished.

Blood samples measuring more than 2 ml were taken per donor. Each UMI, carrying a 6-nucleotide sample barcode, came from template switching. Amplification of TCRalpha and TCRbeta cDNA involved two nested PCRs that ran for about 17 and 10 cycles. TCRdb re-called the 5' RACE reads and gives one entry per CDR3 protein, without DNA. The sample holds around 380,000 distinct CDR3 sequences. The chain uses TRBV28 and TRBJ2-7. The TCR was taken from a human donor with ulcerative colitis or Crohn's disease, or a healthy co-twin of an affected twin (not recorded which). Material: blood. CDR3 region: CASRDTAKYYYEQYF.